These 4 T cell receptor beta chains were sequenced from one sample in a study of OX40 agonist ivuxolimab in advanced cancers. Method: immunoSEQ multiplex PCR; TCRdb's copy keeps in-frame clones and lacks some. Among under 85,000 clones listed, about 90% were seen once. The source was CD4+ or CD8+ T cells sorted from blood, collected in a trial of the OX40 agonist ivuxolimab. The receptors originated from an adult with an advanced solid tumor such as melanoma, head and neck, liver or kidney cancer.

The V and J genes are TRBV21-1 and TRBJ2-3; the table's TRBD2 call for D was not verified on the DNA. TRBV21-1 is a recognized pseudogene. CDR3 length: 12 residues. The CDR3 DNA sequence: TGTGCCAGCAGCAAAACGGCAGATACGCAGTATTTT. This translates into CASSKTADTQYF.

This chain connects TRBV7-8 to TRBJ2-7, with 12 positions matching TRBD2. The ends lost 4 bases at V and 7 bases at J; junction bases unmatched: 8. This CDR3 has 15 amino acids. The germline V gene has CDR1 SGHVS and CDR2 FQNEAQ. The CDR3 loop reads CASSSLAGGPGEQYF. The CDR3 DNA reads as TGTGCCAGCAGCTCGCTAGCGGGAGGGCCGGGGGAGCAGTACTTC.

The CDR3 loop is CASQTGTSGNNEQFF. DNA of the CDR3: TGTGCCTCACAGACCGGGACTAGCGGAAACAATGAGCAGTTCTTC. The chain uses TRBV10-3 and TRBJ2-1, with 11 bases lining up with TRBD2. This CDR3 contains 15 residues. J gave up 5 bases and V 11 bases, and 11 bases lay outside the gene matches. CDR1 and CDR2 from the germline V gene are ENHRY and SYGVKD.

The chain carries TRBV6-1 and TRBJ1-6; 8 bases align to TRBD1. The CDR3 runs 15 residues. V lost 5 bases and J lost 3; bases outside the gene matches: 3. Germline CDR1 is MNHNS and CDR2 is SASEGT. DNA for the CDR3: TGTGCCAGCAGTTCAGGGGGCTACTATAATTCACCCCTCCACTTT. It is translated as CASSSGGYYNSPLHF.